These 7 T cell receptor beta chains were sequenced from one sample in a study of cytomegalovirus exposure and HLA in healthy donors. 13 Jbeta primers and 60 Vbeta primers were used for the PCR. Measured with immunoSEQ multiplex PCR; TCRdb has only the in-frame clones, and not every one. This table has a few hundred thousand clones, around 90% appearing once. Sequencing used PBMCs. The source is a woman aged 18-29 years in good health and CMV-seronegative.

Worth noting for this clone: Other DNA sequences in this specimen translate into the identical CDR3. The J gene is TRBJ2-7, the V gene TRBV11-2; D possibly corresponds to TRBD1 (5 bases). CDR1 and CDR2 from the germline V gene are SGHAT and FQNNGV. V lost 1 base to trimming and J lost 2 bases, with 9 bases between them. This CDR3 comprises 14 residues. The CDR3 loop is CASSLGQGPYEQYF. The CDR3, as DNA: TGTGCCAGCAGCTTAGGGCAGGGCCCCTACGAGCAGTACTTC.

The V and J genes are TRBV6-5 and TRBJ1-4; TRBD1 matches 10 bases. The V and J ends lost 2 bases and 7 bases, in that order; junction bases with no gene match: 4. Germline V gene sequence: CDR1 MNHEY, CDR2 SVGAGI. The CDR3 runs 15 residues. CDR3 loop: CASSYVGTGAEKLFF. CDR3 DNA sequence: TGTGCCAGCAGTTACGTCGGGACAGGGGCTGAAAAACTGTTTTTT.

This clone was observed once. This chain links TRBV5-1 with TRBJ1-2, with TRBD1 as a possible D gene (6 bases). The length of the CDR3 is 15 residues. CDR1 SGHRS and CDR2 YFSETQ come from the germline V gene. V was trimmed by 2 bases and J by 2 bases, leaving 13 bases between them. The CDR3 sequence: CASSLQGGENYGYTF. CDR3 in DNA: TGCGCCAGCAGCTTACAGGGTGGAGAGAACTATGGCTACACCTTC.

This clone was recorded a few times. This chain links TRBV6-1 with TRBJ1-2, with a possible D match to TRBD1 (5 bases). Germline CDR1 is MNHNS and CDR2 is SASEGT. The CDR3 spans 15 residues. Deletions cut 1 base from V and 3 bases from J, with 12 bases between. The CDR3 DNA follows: TGTGCCAGCAGTGAAGGGGGGGATTACTACTATGGCTACACCTTC. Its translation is CASSEGGDYYYGYTF.

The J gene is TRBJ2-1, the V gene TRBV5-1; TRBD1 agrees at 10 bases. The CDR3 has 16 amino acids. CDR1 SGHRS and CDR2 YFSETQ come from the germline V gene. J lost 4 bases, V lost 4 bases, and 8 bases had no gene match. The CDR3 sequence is CASSDGGTGAYNEQFF. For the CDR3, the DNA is TGCGCCAGCAGCGACGGGGGGACAGGGGCTTACAATGAGCAGTTCTTC.

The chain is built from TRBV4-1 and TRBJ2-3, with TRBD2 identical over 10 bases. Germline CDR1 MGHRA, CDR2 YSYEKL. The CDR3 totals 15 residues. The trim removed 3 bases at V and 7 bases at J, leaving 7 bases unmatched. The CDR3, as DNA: TGCGCCAGCAGCCACGGAGCGGGGGGGACGAATACGCAGTATTTT. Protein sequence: CASSHGAGGTNTQYF.

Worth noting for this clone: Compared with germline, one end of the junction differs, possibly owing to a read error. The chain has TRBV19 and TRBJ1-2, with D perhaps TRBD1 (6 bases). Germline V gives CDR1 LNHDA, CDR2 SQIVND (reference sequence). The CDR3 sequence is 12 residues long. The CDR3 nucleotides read TGTGCCAGTAGTTCCCAGGGGTGGGTCGTCGCCTTC. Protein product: CASSSQGWVVAF.